What follows are 29 T cell receptor beta chains derived from one specimen sequenced in a study of somatic mutations in cytotoxic T cells in rheumatoid arthritis (dated by TCRdb to 2016 to 2017). Library prep was done by the immunoSEQ multiplex PCR assay. Drawn from immuneACCESS, this table holds only the in-frame rearrangements with V and J called that TCRdb kept. Clones are partly lost; checked studies trace under half to an unresolved V gene and leave the rest unexplained. The sample contains over 15,000 clones, over 60% of them found a single time. Together, the top ten hold approximately 4.6% of the sample. The sequenced material came from CD8+ T cells sorted from blood. The receptors stem from an adult with rheumatoid arthritis.

The chain carries TRBV29-1 and TRBJ2-3; a possible D gene is TRBD1 (5 bases). The length of the CDR3 is 13 residues. Trimming left V 4 bases short and J 1 base short, with 9 bases between. Per germline, CDR1 SQVTM and CDR2 ANQGSEA. As DNA, the CDR3 is TGCAGCGTTGGACAGATTCGCACAGATACGCAGTATTTT. Amino acid sequence: CSVGQIRTDTQYF.

The chain recombines TRBV30 with TRBJ1-4; the D is unclear. V was clipped by 8 bases and J by 10 bases, with 17 bases between them. Germline lookup yields CDR1 GTSNPN and CDR2 SVGIG (reference sequence). The CDR3 totals 12 residues. CDR3 sequence: CAIDSGLGKLFF. CDR3 nucleotides: TGTGCCATTGACTCGGGCTTAGGAAAACTGTTTTTT.

This clone was observed once. This chain joins TRBV12-5 and TRBJ1-5; a weak D match, TRBD1 (5 bases). CDR3 length: 16 residues. The V gene lost 3 bases and the J gene lost 0 bases, with 12 bases spanning the gap. In germline, CDR1 is LGHNT, CDR2 FRNRAP. This CDR3 is CASGLLTDYSNQPQHF. The DNA of the CDR3 is TGTGCTAGTGGTTTATTGACAGATTATAGCAATCAGCCCCAGCATTTT.

This chain joins TRBV5-1 and TRBJ1-2; D is possibly TRBD1 (5 bases). CDR1 SGHRS and CDR2 YFSETQ come from the germline V gene. The CDR3 has 14 amino acids. The V end lost 0 bases, the J end lost 5 bases, and 11 bases lay between the germline ends. The CDR3 protein is CASSLEGPGYGYTF. Written as DNA, the CDR3 is TGCGCCAGCAGCTTGGAGGGGCCAGGGTATGGCTACACCTTC.

This chain uses TRBV11-3 with TRBJ2-2; unclear D gene. The CDR3 is 12 amino acids. Germline CDR1 SGHNT, CDR2 YENEEA. The V gene lost 1 base and the J gene lost 5 bases, with 2 bases spanning the gap. CDR3 sequence reads: CASSLGTGELFF. The CDR3 coding sequence is TGTGCCAGCAGCTTAGGGACCGGGGAGCTGTTTTTT.

The chain uses TRBV29-1 and TRBJ1-2; D is unresolved. Trimming cost V 6 bases and J 4 bases, with 9 bases left between them. The CDR3 runs to 11 residues. The germline gives CDR1 SQVTM, CDR2 ANQGSEA. The CDR3 here is CSVQKIYGYTF. DNA for the CDR3: TGCAGCGTCCAGAAAATCTATGGCTACACCTTC.

The chain carries TRBV5-6 and TRBJ1-4; TRBD1 aligns across 7 bases. Per the germline V gene, CDR1 is SGHDT and CDR2 is YYEEEE. The trim removed 4 bases at V and 7 bases at J, leaving 10 bases unmatched. The CDR3 is made up of 15 amino acids. The CDR3: CASSGITGVREKLFF. Here the CDR3 DNA reads TGTGCCAGCAGCGGTATAACAGGGGTTCGTGAAAAACTGTTTTTT.

V usage is TRBV11-2 and J usage is TRBJ1-2; possible D gene TRBD1, 6 bases. The CDR3 runs to 14 residues. CDR1 is SGHAT and CDR2 is FQNNGV in the germline V gene. V shed 5 bases and J shed 6 bases, with 16 bases lying between them. This chain's CDR3 is CASSMSQGRNGYTF. The CDR3 DNA reads as TGTGCCAGCAGCATGAGTCAGGGGAGGAATGGCTACACCTTC. The full variable domain, its missing parts supplied by reference TRBV11-2 and TRBJ1-2, is EAGVAQSPRYKIIEKRQSVAFWCNPISGHATLYWYQQILGQGPKLLIQFQNNGVVDDSQLPKDRFSAERLKGVDSTLKIQPAKLEDSAVYLCASSMSQGRNGYTFGSGTRLTVV.

The chain employs TRBV7-9 and TRBJ2-7; D might be TRBD2 (6 bases). In germline, CDR1 is SEHNR, CDR2 FQNEAQ (reference sequence). With 6 bases removed from V and 4 bases from J, the gap between germline ends came to 19 bases. This CDR3 has 15 residues. CDR3 coding DNA: TGTGCCAGCAGGGATTCCAGCGGCGGGGAGTACGAGCAGTACTTC. It specifies CASRDSSGGEYEQYF. The full variable domain, in which reference TRBV7-9 and TRBJ2-7 provide the parts outside the CDR3, is DTGVSQNPRHKITKRGQNVTFRCDPISEHNRLYWYRQTLGQGPEFLTYFQNEAQLEKSRLLSDRFSAERPKGSFSTLEIQRTEQGDSAMYLCASRDSSGGEYEQYFGPGTRLTVT.

V gene TRBV9 combines with J gene TRBJ2-5; weak D call: TRBD2 (5 bases). Germline CDR1 is SGDLS and CDR2 is YYNGEE. CDR3 length: 15 amino acids. Trimming cost V 0 bases and J 1 base, with 10 bases left between them. CDR3 loop: CASSVDELVQETQYF. The DNA for the CDR3 is TGTGCCAGCAGCGTAGACGAACTAGTCCAAGAGACCCAGTACTTC.

The chain carries TRBV5-5 and TRBJ2-7; D gene uncertain. With 1 base removed from V and 0 bases from J, the gap between germline ends came to 14 bases. The CDR3 consists of 16 residues. Looked up from germline, CDR1 is SGHKS and CDR2 is YYEKEE (reference sequence). The CDR3 DNA reads as TGTGCCAGCAGCTTGTTAGGCACGAGGAGCTCCTACGAGCAGTACTTC. Protein sequence: CASSLLGTRSSYEQYF.

The chain recombines TRBV7-9 with TRBJ2-1; a weak D match, TRBD2 (5 bases). V gave up 8 bases and J gave up 10 bases, with 12 bases separating them. In germline, CDR1 is SEHNR, CDR2 FQNEAQ (reference sequence). This CDR3 has 11 residues. Written as DNA, the CDR3 is TGTGCCAGCGAGGACGGGGAGGAGCAGTTCTTC. Translated, it gives CASEDGEEQFF.

V gene TRBV7-8 combines with J gene TRBJ1-2, with TRBD1 as a possible D gene (5 bases). The CDR3 contains 20 residues. Trimming pared 4 bases from V and 3 bases from J, leaving 30 bases between. The germline CDR1 and CDR2 sequences are SGHVS and FQNEAQ. CDR3 protein: CASSSNPTEDRGWWDYGYTF. CDR3 bases: TGTGCCAGCAGCTCTAACCCGACAGAGGATCGGGGCTGGTGGGACTATGGCTACACCTTC.

The V call is TRBV29-1, the J call TRBJ2-2; D is perhaps TRBD2 (6 bases). Trimming left V 7 bases short and J 5 bases short, with 23 bases between. The germline gives CDR1 SQVTM, CDR2 ANQGSEA. The CDR3 extends over 16 amino acids. CDR3 residues: CSARDWNEPITGELFF. DNA for the CDR3: TGCAGCGCCCGGGACTGGAACGAACCAATAACCGGGGAGCTGTTTTTT.

Concerning this clone: Compared with germline, one end of the junction differs, possibly owing to a read error. The chain has TRBV7-2 and TRBJ2-3; 12 positions match TRBD2. Germline assignment: CDR1 SGHTA and CDR2 FQGNSA. This CDR3 has 11 amino acids. The DNA of the CDR3 is TGTGCCAGCAGCTTAGGACTAGCGGGGGATTTT. Its translation is CASSLGLAGDF.

A single count supports this clone. The rearrangement joins TRBV19 to TRBJ1-5; D uncertain. The CDR3 runs 14 residues. Germline CDR1 reads LNHDA; CDR2 reads SQIVND (reference sequence). V gave up 0 bases and J gave up 4 bases, with 7 bases separating them. CDR3 sequence: CASSIEELNQPQHF. The DNA for the CDR3 is TGTGCCAGTAGTATAGAGGAGTTAAATCAGCCCCAGCATTTT.

The count of this clone is one. V is TRBV9 and J is TRBJ2-1; D is undetermined. V was clipped by 0 bases and J by 5 bases, with 15 bases between them. CDR1 is SGDLS, CDR2 YYNGEE, per germline. The length of the CDR3 is 16 residues. CDR3 DNA sequence: TGTGCCAGCAGCGTAGAAGCAGACCGTAGGAACAATGAGCAGTTCTTC. Its translation: CASSVEADRRNNEQFF.

The J gene is TRBJ1-3, the V gene TRBV9; a possible D gene is TRBD1 (5 bases). The CDR3 has 15 amino acids. Germline CDR1 reads SGDLS; CDR2 reads YYNGEE. Trimming took 0 bases from V and 3 from J, leaving 10 bases between them. Here the CDR3 reads CASSVDGGVGNTIYF. DNA for the CDR3: TGTGCCAGCAGCGTAGATGGAGGGGTTGGAAACACCATATATTTT.

The chain links TRBV7-9 to TRBJ2-6; 8 nucleotides align to TRBD2. Trimming cost V 1 base and J 0 bases; bases outside gene matches: 5. From germline, CDR1 is SEHNR and CDR2 FQNEAQ (reference sequence). CDR3 length equals 18 residues. CDR3 sequence (DNA): TGTGCCAGCAGCTTAGGCCCGGGGGGGGCCTCTGGGGCCAACGTCCTGACTTTC. Residues: CASSLGPGGASGANVLTF.

V usage is TRBV11-3 and J usage is TRBJ2-1; D uncertain. The CDR3 has 14 amino acids. Between the trimmed V and J ends, which lost 4 bases and 0 bases, there was a span of 7 bases. Germline CDR1 is SGHNT and CDR2 is YENEEA. In DNA, the CDR3 is TGTGCCAGCAGCTCCGGAAGCTCCTACAATGAGCAGTTCTTC. Amino acid sequence: CASSSGSSYNEQFF.

Points on this clone: Compared with germline, one end of the junction differs, possibly owing to a read error. The rearrangement uses TRBV30 and TRBJ2-1; D not resolved. The germline V gene encodes CDR1 GTSNPN and CDR2 SVGIG (reference sequence). CDR3 size: 14 residues. Written as DNA, the CDR3 is TGTGCCTGGAGTAAAGCCGGTTCCTACAATGAACAGTTCTTC. Amino acids: CAWSKAGSYNEQFF.

The gene calls are TRBV6-5 and TRBJ2-7, with D maybe TRBD1 (5 bases). The CDR3 contains 14 residues. The germline CDR1 and CDR2 sequences are MNHEY and SVGAGI. V lost 2 bases, J lost 2 bases, and 10 bases lay in between. The CDR3 coding sequence is TGTGCCAGCAGTTACGGTGGGGCGGCCTACGAGCAGTACTTC. Protein product: CASSYGGAAYEQYF.

The J gene is TRBJ2-3, the V gene TRBV27; 9 bases align to TRBD2. Germline V lookup: CDR1 MNHEY, CDR2 SMNVEV (reference sequence). V shed 5 bases, J shed 8 bases, and the junction held 14 bases outside the gene matches. This CDR3 contains 16 residues. The CDR3 is CASSPQERGAPSTQYF. DNA for the CDR3: TGTGCCAGCAGTCCCCAGGAGCGGGGGGCTCCTAGTACGCAGTATTTT.

The chain joins TRBV10-1 to TRBJ2-6; tentatively, D is TRBD2 (6 bases). The CDR3 totals 18 residues. Per germline, CDR1 WNHNN and CDR2 SYGVQD (reference sequence). V lost 3 bases to trimming and J lost 4 bases, with 19 bases between them. The CDR3 sequence is CASSDSGVGVPGANVLTF. The CDR3 DNA follows: TGCGCCAGCAGTGATTCGGGGGTTGGAGTACCCGGGGCCAACGTCCTGACTTTC.

The V and J genes are TRBV9 and TRBJ2-3; maybe TRBD2 (6 bases). Germline values: CDR1 SGDLS, CDR2 YYNGEE. V gave up 0 bases and J gave up 3 bases, with 14 bases separating them. This CDR3 is built from 16 residues. CDR3 in DNA: TGTGCCAGCAGCGTAGAGGGCGGGGAAGGTACAGATACGCAGTATTTT. As protein: CASSVEGGEGTDTQYF.

The chain joins TRBV29-1 to TRBJ2-5; a weak D match, TRBD2 (8 bases). The germline V gene has CDR1 SQVTM and CDR2 ANQGSEA. Trimming removed 7 bases at V and 7 bases at J, with 16 bases between. CDR3 size: 12 residues. For the CDR3, the DNA is TGCAGCGCCGTCGGGGGGGACAGGACCCAGTACTTC. It codes for CSAVGGDRTQYF.

The J gene is TRBJ2-7, the V gene TRBV9, with 8 bases aligning to TRBD1. Germline V CDR1 and CDR2: SGDLS, YYNGEE. CDR3 length: 14 amino acids. V dropped 4 bases and J dropped 3; count of bases not matched to a gene: 6. The CDR3 sequence is CASSIGQGGYEQYF. The CDR3 DNA sequence: TGTGCCAGCAGCATTGGACAGGGCGGCTACGAGCAGTACTTC. Filled out from reference TRBV9 and TRBJ2-7, the complete variable domain reads DSGVTQTPKHLITATGQRVTLRCSPRSGDLSVYWYQQSLDQGLQFLIQYYNGEERAKGNILERFSAQQFPDLHSELNLSSLELGDSALYFCASSIGQGGYEQYFGPGTRLTVT.

V and J are TRBV19 and TRBJ2-7, with D hard to call. The CDR3 is 14 amino acids. The germline V and J ends were trimmed by 6 bases and 4 bases, with 16 bases remaining between them. Germline V gene sequence: CDR1 LNHDA, CDR2 SQIVND (reference sequence). The DNA for the CDR3 is TGTGCCAGTAGCCAATGGGCCCCTGGTTACGAGCAGTACTTC. It encodes CASSQWAPGYEQYF.

There are a few counts of this clone. CDR3 in amino acids: CASSLTGNTEAFF. CDR3 coding DNA: TGTGCCAGCAGCCTCACCGGGAACACTGAAGCTTTCTTT. The chain has TRBV7-9 and TRBJ1-1, with D unclear. Germline loops: CDR1 SEHNR, CDR2 FQNEAQ (reference sequence). The CDR3 contains 13 residues. The ends were cut back, 5 bases at V and 1 base at J, with 8 bases in the middle.